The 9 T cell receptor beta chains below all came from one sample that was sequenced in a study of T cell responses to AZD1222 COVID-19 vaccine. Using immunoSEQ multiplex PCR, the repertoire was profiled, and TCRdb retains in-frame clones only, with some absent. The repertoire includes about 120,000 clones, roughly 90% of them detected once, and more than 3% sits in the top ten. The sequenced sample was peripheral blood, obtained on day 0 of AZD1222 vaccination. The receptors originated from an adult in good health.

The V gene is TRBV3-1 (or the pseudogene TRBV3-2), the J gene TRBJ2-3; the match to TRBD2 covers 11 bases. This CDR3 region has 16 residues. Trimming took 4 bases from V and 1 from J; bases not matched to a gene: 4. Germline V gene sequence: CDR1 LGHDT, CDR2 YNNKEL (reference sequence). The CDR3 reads CASSLLAGVGTDTQYF. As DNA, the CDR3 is TGTGCCAGCAGCCTACTAGCGGGGGTCGGCACAGATACGCAGTATTTT.

The CDR3: CASSSRPGTSVNSPLHF. The CDR3 DNA is TGTGCCAGCAGCTCACGTCCGGGGACCTCAGTGAATTCACCCCTCCACTTT. The gene calls are TRBV9 and TRBJ1-6; tentative D call: TRBD1 (5 bases). Germline assignment: CDR1 SGDLS and CDR2 YYNGEE. Trimming removed 4 bases at V and 7 bases at J, with 21 bases between. CDR3 length: 17 residues.

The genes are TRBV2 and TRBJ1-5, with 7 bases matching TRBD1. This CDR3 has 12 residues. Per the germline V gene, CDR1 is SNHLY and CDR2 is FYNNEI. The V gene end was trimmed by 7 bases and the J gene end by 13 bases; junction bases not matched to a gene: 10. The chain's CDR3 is CASTLGGRAQHF. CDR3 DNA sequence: TGTGCCAGCACCCTAGGGGGCAGGGCTCAGCATTTT.

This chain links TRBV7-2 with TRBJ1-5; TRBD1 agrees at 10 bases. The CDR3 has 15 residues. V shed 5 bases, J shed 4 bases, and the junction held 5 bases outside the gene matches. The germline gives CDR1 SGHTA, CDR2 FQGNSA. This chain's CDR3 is CASSKRTGGNQPQHF. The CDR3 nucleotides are TGTGCCAGCAGCAAACGGACAGGGGGAAATCAGCCCCAGCATTTT.

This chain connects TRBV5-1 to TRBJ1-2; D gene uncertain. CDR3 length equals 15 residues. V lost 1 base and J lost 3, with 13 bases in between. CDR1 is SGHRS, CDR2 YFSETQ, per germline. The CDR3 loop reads CASSLRGSADYGYTF. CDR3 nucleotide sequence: TGCGCCAGCAGCTTGCGGGGATCCGCGGACTATGGCTACACCTTC.

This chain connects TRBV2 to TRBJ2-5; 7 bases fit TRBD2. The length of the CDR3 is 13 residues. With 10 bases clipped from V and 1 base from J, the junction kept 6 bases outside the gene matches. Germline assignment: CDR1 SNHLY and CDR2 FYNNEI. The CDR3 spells CANGWGGQETQYF. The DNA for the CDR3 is TGTGCCAACGGGTGGGGGGGCCAAGAGACCCAGTACTTC. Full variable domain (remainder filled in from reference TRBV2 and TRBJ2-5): EPEVTQTPSHQVTQMGQEVILRCVPISNHLYFYWYRQILGQKVEFLVSFYNNEISEKSEIFDDQFSVERPDGSNFTLKIRSTKLEDSAMYFCANGWGGQETQYFGPGTRLLVL.

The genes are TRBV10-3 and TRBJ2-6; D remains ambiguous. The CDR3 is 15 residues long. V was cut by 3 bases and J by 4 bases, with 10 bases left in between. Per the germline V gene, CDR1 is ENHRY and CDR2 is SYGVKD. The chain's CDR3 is CAISEFQSGANVLTF. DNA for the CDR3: TGTGCCATCAGTGAATTCCAATCAGGGGCCAACGTCCTGACTTTC.

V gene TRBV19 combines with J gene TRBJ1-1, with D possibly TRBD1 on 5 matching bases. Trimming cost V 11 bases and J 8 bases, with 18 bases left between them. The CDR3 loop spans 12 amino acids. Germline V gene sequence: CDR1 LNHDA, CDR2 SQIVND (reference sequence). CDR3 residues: CASSRQLVEAFF. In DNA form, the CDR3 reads TGTGCCTCCTCTCGACAGCTTGTGGAAGCTTTCTTT.

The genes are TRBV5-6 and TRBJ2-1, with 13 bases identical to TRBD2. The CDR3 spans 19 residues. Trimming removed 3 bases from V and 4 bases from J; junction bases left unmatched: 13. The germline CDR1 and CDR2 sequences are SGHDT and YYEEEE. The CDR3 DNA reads TGTGCCAGCAGCTGGAGACACGGACTAGCGGGGGCGAGTTACAATGAGCAGTTCTTC. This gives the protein CASSWRHGLAGASYNEQFF.